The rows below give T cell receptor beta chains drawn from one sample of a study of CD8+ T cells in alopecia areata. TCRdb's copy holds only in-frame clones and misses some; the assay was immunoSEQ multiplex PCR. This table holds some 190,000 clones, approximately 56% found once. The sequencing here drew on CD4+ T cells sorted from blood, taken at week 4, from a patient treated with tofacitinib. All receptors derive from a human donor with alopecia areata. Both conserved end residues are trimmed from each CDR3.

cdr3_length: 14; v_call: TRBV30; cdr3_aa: AWSVLGGRAANEQF
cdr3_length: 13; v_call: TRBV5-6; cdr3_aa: ASVIRGGRSETQY
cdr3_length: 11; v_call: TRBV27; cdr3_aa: ASSFLDTDTQY
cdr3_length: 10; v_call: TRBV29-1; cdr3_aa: SARRVTSGYT
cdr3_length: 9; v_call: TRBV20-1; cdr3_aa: SVQETEEQY
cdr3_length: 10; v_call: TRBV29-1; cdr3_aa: SVGTGTHEQY
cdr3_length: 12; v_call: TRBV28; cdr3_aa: ASGEAGGVYGYT
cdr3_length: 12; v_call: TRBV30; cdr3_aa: AWRNRGTNEKLF
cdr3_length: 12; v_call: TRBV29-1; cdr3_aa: SVELAGITDTQY
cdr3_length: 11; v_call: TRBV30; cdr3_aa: AWSARGGAEAF
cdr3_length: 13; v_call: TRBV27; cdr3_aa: ASPNDTTPQETQY
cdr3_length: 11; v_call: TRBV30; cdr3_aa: AWSSQRLNEQF
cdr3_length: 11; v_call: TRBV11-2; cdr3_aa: ASSQRVISEQF
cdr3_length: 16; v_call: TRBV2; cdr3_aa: ASSVPLEASRNTGELF
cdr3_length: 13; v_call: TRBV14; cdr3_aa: ASSQDPGGGETQY
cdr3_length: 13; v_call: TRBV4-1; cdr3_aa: ASSPAGGLREKLF
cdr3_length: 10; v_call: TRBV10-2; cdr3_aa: ASSEQRTGRY
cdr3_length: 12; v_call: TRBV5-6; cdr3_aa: ASSFSGARETQY
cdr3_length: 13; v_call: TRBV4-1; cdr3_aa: ASSPGTSNTGELF
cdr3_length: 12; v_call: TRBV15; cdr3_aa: ATSSRLVLETQY
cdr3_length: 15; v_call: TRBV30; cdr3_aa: AWSPSGRASGANVLT
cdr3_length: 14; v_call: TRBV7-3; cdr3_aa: ASSSYPGRGSGELF
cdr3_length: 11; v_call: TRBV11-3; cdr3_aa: ASSSPPGSEQY
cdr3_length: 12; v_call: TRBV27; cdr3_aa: ASSPIATNEKLF
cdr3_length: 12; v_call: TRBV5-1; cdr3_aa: ASSFGQLQETQY
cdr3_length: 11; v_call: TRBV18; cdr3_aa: ASSPQDGETQY
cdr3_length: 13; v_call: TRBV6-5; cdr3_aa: ASSYSRGQSETQY
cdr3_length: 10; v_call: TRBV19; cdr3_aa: ASSIDRPIQY
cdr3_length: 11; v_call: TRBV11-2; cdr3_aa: ASRVGLNYEQY
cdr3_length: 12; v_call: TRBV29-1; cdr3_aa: SGSLGQGRDTQY
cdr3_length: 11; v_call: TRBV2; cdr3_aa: ASGGQRQETQY
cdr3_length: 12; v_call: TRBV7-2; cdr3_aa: ASSFTGGNQPQH